This T cell receptor (beta chain) was captured by sequencing in a study of T-cell memory formation after mild COVID-19. About this clonotype: Its antigen is not identified.

Study findings and constraints: Cross-reactive memory apparently joined, as some responding clones appeared in pre-infection memory.

TCRdb re-called the 5' RACE reads with MiXCR, one entry per CDR3 protein. The sample lists about 210,000 distinct CDR3 sequences, roughly a tenth occurring once. V was cut by 3 bases and J by 5 bases, with 16 bases left in between. CDR3 length: 15 residues. Germline CDR1 and CDR2: SGHKS and YYEKEE (reference sequence). The sequence came from a man between 18 and 29 years old who had mild COVID-19 (a few samples of this study predate the infection). Cell type and time point are not known. Sequencing was carried out using PBMCs or a T cell subset sorted from them (not recorded which). The V call is TRBV5-5, the J call TRBJ2-3; D is undetermined. CDR3 in DNA: TGTGCCAGCAGCTATCCGGGCCAAGCAGGAGATACGCAGTATTTT. Protein product: CASSYPGQAGDTQYF.